This TCR beta chain was profiled in a study of T cells in Graves' hyperthyroidism and ophthalmopathy. Points from the study as a whole: Most expanded thyroid clonotypes above 0.001 also appeared in blood.

Germline V gene data show CDR1 as SNHLY and CDR2 as FYNNEI. V was trimmed by 4 bases and J by 7 bases, leaving 11 bases between them. The CDR3 length is 13 residues. RNA transcripts gave rise to amplified TCR beta CDR3 regions. Researchers ran a first-round RT-PCR on the TCR CDR3 using the HTBI primer set. MiXCR, run by TCRdb on the multiplex PCR reads, gives a single entry per CDR3 protein. In the table there are a few hundred thousand distinct CDR3 sequences, approximately 15% of which are singletons. This clonotype showed up many times. Antigen specificity is unknown. Together with thyroid ultrasound, orbital computed tomography, serum thyroxine and TRAb, clinical symptoms were used for diagnoses.

The V gene is TRBV2, the J gene TRBJ2-1; D gene ambiguous. This receptor was identified in a woman aged 35 to 49 with Graves' hyperthyroidism that later progressed to Graves' ophthalmopathy. The sequenced sample was blood. The CDR3 nucleotides read TGTGCCAGCAGTGGAGTAGTGGGTAATGAGCAGTTCTTC. Encoded protein: CASSGVVGNEQFF.